The 14 T cell receptor beta chains below were found in one sample sequenced in a study of graft-versus-host responses after intestinal transplantation. The data were produced by immunoSEQ multiplex PCR, yet TCRdb's version contains in-frame clones alone and is incomplete. The sample records 75,000 to 100,000 clones, 91% being singletons. No cognate antigen is known for these TCRs. The sequencing here drew on unstimulated CD4+ T cells sorted from spleen or lymph node cells, taken before transplant. These receptors were obtained from a human donor who was the organ donor for an intestinal transplant.

In this sample, this clone turned up once. The rearrangement uses TRBV5-5 and TRBJ1-6; 8 positions agree with TRBD1. Germline V gives CDR1 SGHKS, CDR2 YYEKEE (reference sequence). V lost 4 bases and J lost 9; bases outside the gene matches: 9. CDR3 size: 15 residues. DNA of the CDR3: TGTGCCAGCAGCCAGGACAGGGTCGCGTTTTCACCCCTCCACTTT. Protein sequence: CASSQDRVAFSPLHF.

This chain connects TRBV19 to TRBJ2-3; 8 bases are shared with TRBD2. Germline CDR1 is LNHDA and CDR2 is SQIVND (reference sequence). Trimming removed 3 bases from V and 3 bases from J; junction bases left unmatched: 8. CDR3 size: 16 residues. DNA for the CDR3: TGTGCCAGTAGTATGGCGGGGGGCATCGTAACAGATACGCAGTATTTT. Its translation is CASSMAGGIVTDTQYF.

The J gene is TRBJ2-7, the V gene TRBV6-6; TRBD1 matches 9 bases. The CDR3 is made up of 15 amino acids. V dropped 5 bases and J dropped 4; count of bases not matched to a gene: 9. Germline CDR1 is MNHNY and CDR2 is SVGAGI (reference sequence). CDR3 DNA: TGTGCCAGCAGTCGAACAGGGGGCCGGGGATACGAGCAGTACTTC. Amino acids: CASSRTGGRGYEQYF.

The chain uses TRBV5-1 and TRBJ2-3, with TRBD2 identical over 10 bases. CDR3 length: 16 amino acids. V trimming: 0 bases; J trimming: 6 bases; junction bases outside the gene matches: 7. Per germline, CDR1 SGHRS and CDR2 YFSETQ. Written as DNA, the CDR3 is TGCGCCAGCAGCTTGGGGACTAGCGGATTGCAGGATACGCAGTATTTT. This translates into CASSLGTSGLQDTQYF.

V usage is TRBV18 and J usage is TRBJ2-5; D gene uncertain. V lost 6 bases and J 4 bases, leaving 9 bases between the germline ends. The germline V gene encodes CDR1 KGHSH and CDR2 LQKENI. This CDR3 region has 12 residues. CDR3 protein: CASSSFGETQYF. The CDR3 DNA follows: TGTGCCAGCTCCTCCTTCGGAGAGACCCAGTACTTC.

The chain employs TRBV6-5 and TRBJ2-7; 8 positions agree with TRBD2. The CDR3 extends over 14 amino acids. Losses at the gene ends were 2 bases for V and 6 bases for J; bases not matched to a gene: 6. The V gene's germline CDR1 is MNHEY and CDR2 SVGAGI. CDR3: CASSYGTRVVEQYF. The CDR3 DNA sequence: TGTGCCAGCAGTTACGGGACTAGGGTGGTCGAGCAGTACTTC.

This sequence joins TRBV19 and TRBJ1-1, with 7 bases fitting TRBD1. After removal of 1 base from V and 4 bases from J, the junction contained 9 bases not matched to a gene. The germline gives CDR1 LNHDA, CDR2 SQIVND (reference sequence). This CDR3 is built from 16 residues. CDR3 loop: CASSIGGRGRVTEAFF. DNA of the CDR3: TGTGCCAGTAGTATAGGAGGAAGGGGGCGCGTCACTGAAGCTTTCTTT. Looking up the rest from reference TRBV19 and TRBJ1-1 gives the full variable domain: DGGITQSPKYLFRKEGQNVTLSCEQNLNHDAMYWYRQDPGQGLRLIYYSQIVNDFQKGDIAEGYSVSREKKESFPLTVTSAQKNPTAFYLCASSIGGRGRVTEAFFGQGTRLTVV.

This rearrangement joins TRBV6-1 to TRBJ2-5, with a tentative D call TRBD1 (6 bases). V gave up 3 bases and J gave up 4 bases, with 9 bases separating them. Germline V CDR1 and CDR2: MNHNS, SASEGT. This CDR3 has 13 amino acids. CDR3 sequence: CASSDQGRETQYF. The DNA of the CDR3 is TGTGCCAGCAGTGATCAGGGGCGAGAGACCCAGTACTTC.

The V and J genes are TRBV28 and TRBJ2-5; 11 nucleotides line up with TRBD2. With the DNA end fitting TRBJ2-7 better, the J assignment may be wrong. The CDR3 has 16 amino acids. Per germline, CDR1 MDHEN and CDR2 SYDVKM. This CDR3 is CASGLAGGPGNYEQYF. The CDR3 DNA sequence: TGTGCCAGCGGCTTAGCGGGGGGGCCGGGTAACTACGAGCAGTACTTC.

The chain uses TRBV18 and TRBJ2-7; 8 nucleotides line up with TRBD1. V was pared by 6 bases and J by 0 bases, with 7 bases of the junction left unmatched. Germline V CDR1 and CDR2: KGHSH, LQKENI. This CDR3 comprises 15 residues. CDR3 protein: CASSGTGVSSYEQYF. CDR3 sequence (DNA): TGTGCCAGCTCCGGGACAGGTGTGAGCTCCTACGAGCAGTACTTC.

The genes are TRBV12-5 and TRBJ2-3; 9 positions agree with TRBD1. The trim removed 7 bases at V and 3 bases at J, leaving 8 bases unmatched. CDR3 length equals 15 residues. Per germline, CDR1 LGHNT and CDR2 FRNRAP. CDR3 sequence: CASVIGTGTTDTQYF. Written as DNA, the CDR3 is TGTGCTAGTGTGATAGGGACAGGGACGACAGATACGCAGTATTTT.

The chain carries TRBV7-3 and TRBJ1-1; D remains unclear. This CDR3 comprises 15 residues. The V gene's germline CDR1 is SGHTA and CDR2 FQGTGA. The V end was cut by 5 bases, the J end by 1 base, with 14 bases between. Here the CDR3 reads CASSPYAGPNTEAFF. DNA for the CDR3: TGTGCCAGCAGCCCCTACGCGGGTCCGAACACTGAAGCTTTCTTT. Filled out from reference TRBV7-3 and TRBJ1-1, the complete variable domain reads GAGVSQTPSNKVTEKGKYVELRCDPISGHTALYWYRQSLGQGPEFLIYFQGTGAADDSGLPNDRFFAVRPEGSVSTLKIQRTERGDSAVYLCASSPYAGPNTEAFFGQGTRLTVV.

V is TRBV11-3 and J is TRBJ1-1; D gene uncertain. The CDR3 runs 13 residues. In germline, CDR1 is SGHNT, CDR2 YENEEA. V was cut by 5 bases and J by 2 bases, with 9 bases left in between. The CDR3 bases are TGTGCCAGCAGCAACAGACCTAACACTGAAGCTTTCTTT. Translated: CASSNRPNTEAFF.

This clone was detected once. V and J are TRBV4-2 and TRBJ2-3; TRBD2 agrees at 11 bases. CDR1 LGHNA and CDR2 YNFKEQ come from the germline V gene. The CDR3 is made up of 16 amino acids. The V gene end was trimmed by 3 bases and the J gene end by 4 bases; junction bases not matched to a gene: 6. The CDR3 region is CASSHALAGGPDTQYF. The CDR3 region has the DNA TGTGCCAGCAGCCATGCGCTAGCGGGGGGCCCAGATACGCAGTATTTT.